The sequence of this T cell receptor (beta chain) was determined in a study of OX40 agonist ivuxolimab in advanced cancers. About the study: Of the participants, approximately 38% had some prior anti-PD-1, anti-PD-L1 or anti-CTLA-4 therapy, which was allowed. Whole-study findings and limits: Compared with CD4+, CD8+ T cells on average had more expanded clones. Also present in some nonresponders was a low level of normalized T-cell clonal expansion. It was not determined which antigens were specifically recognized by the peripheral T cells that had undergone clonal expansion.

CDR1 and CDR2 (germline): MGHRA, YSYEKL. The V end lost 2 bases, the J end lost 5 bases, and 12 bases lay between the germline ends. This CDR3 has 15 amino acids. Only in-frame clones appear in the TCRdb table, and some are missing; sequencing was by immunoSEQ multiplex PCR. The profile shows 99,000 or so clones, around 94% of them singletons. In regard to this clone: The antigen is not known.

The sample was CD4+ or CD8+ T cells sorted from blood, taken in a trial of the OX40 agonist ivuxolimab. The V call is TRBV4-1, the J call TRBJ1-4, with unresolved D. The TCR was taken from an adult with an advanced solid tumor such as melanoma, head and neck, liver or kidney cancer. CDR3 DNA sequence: TGCGCCAGCAGCCAACCACCGGGAACAAATGAAAAACTGTTTTTT. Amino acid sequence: CASSQPPGTNEKLFF.